The T cell receptor beta chain under discussion was sequenced for a study of shared clonotypes between healthy human individuals. Produced via immunoSEQ multiplex PCR; TCRdb's table is partial and in-frame only. This table holds about 520,000 clones, roughly 95% found once. The junction had 10 bases not matched to a gene; V was cut back by 3 bases and J by 2 bases. The germline V gene encodes CDR1 SGHTS and CDR2 YDEGEE. The CDR3 is made up of 18 amino acids. This clone has a count of ten or more. The sequence was collected from a woman in her twenties or thirties in good health. The chain links TRBV5-8 to TRBJ2-6; 8 nucleotides line up with TRBD2. Source material: naive CD4+ T cells sorted from blood. Sample subset: CD45RA+ positively selected. The CDR3 DNA sequence: TGTGCCAGCAGCTCGTTGGGGACTAGGGAAACTGGGGCCAACGTCCTGACTTTC. Its translation: CASSSLGTRETGANVLTF.